This is a list of T cell receptor beta chains from one sample in a study of identical twins. A single record per CDR3 protein comes from TCRdb applying MiXCR to the 5' RACE reads. The table lists just over 450,000 distinct CDR3 sequences, 12% to 15% of them singletons. These data were also reused for a study on yellow fever vaccine responses in identical twins.

The sample comprised CD4+ T cells sorted from blood. The receptors derive from a woman aged 18 to 35 in good health. CDR3s include the opening cysteine and the closing phenylalanine or tryptophan. The D gene is left open where the match is weak. Clone size is shown for a subset of rows, as once, few, many or a class of expanded clone.

length: 13; V: TRBV15; J: TRBJ1-2; size: .; D: .; DNA: TGTGCCACCAGCAGAGTGGGGTTGGATGGCTACACCTTC; CDR3: CATSRVGLDGYTF
length: 15; V: TRBV4-2; J: TRBJ2-4; size: few; D: .; DNA: TGTGCCAGCAGCCAAGATATAGGGGGGGGAAACATTCAGTACTTC; CDR3: CASSQDIGGGNIQYF
length: 16; V: TRBV5-1; J: TRBJ2-7; size: .; D: .; DNA: TGCGCCAGCAGCCAAGCCGTCGTTGGGCGCCCCTACGAGCAGTACTTC; CDR3: CASSQAVVGRPYEQYF
length: 17; V: TRBV6-1; J: TRBJ1-5; size: few; D: .; DNA: TGTGCCAGCACCAACGGGGATCCATCGCGAGGGAATCAGCCCCAGCATTTT; CDR3: CASTNGDPSRGNQPQHF
length: 15; V: TRBV18; J: TRBJ2-7; size: few; D: .; DNA: TGTGCCAGCTCAGCCAGTACGTCCAACTCCTACGAGCAGTACTTC; CDR3: CASSASTSNSYEQYF
length: 15; V: TRBV12-3/TRBV12-4; J: TRBJ2-1; size: few; D: TRBD2; DNA: TGTGCCAGCAACCCCAGCGGGAGAAGTTACAATGAGCAGTTCTTC; CDR3: CASNPSGRSYNEQFF
length: 15; V: TRBV2; J: TRBJ2-7; size: few; D: .; DNA: TGTGCCAGCGGAGAGGACAGAAGAATAAATCTACGACGGTACTTC; CDR3: CASGEDRRINLRRYF
length: 17; V: TRBV19; J: TRBJ2-1; size: .; D: TRBD1; DNA: TGTGCCAGTAGCCCCACAAGACAGGGGGCGGGTATCAATGAGCAGTTCTTC; CDR3: CASSPTRQGAGINEQFF
length: 16; V: TRBV5-1; J: TRBJ2-1; size: .; D: TRBD2; DNA: TGCGCCAGCAGCTTGGCCGGGACTAAAATCTTGGGGGGGCAGTTCTTC; CDR3: CASSLAGTKILGGQFF
length: 15; V: TRBV20-1; J: TRBJ2-5; size: .; D: TRBD2; DNA: TGCAGTGCTAGGGCTCCAGAAGCGGGAGGGGAGACCCAGTACTTC; CDR3: CSARAPEAGGETQYF
length: 13; V: TRBV14; J: TRBJ1-1; size: few; D: .; DNA: TGTGCCAGCAGTCGGGGGCTCGGCACTGAAGCTTTCTTT; CDR3: CASSRGLGTEAFF
length: 17; V: TRBV27; J: TRBJ1-6; size: many; D: TRBD1; DNA: TGTGCCAGCAGTGGGACAGGGTTTTCATCCTATAATTCACCCCTCCACTTT; CDR3: CASSGTGFSSYNSPLHF
length: 13; V: TRBV4-3; J: TRBJ2-1; size: .; D: .; DNA: TGCGCCAGCAGCCAAGTGGGCACCGTTGAGCAGTTCTTC; CDR3: CASSQVGTVEQFF
length: 16; V: TRBV7-6; J: TRBJ1-2; size: few; D: TRBD1; DNA: TGTGCCAGCAGCTTAGCCCCGGGACAGGGAATGGATGGCTACACCTTC; CDR3: CASSLAPGQGMDGYTF
length: 15; V: TRBV3-1; J: TRBJ2-5; size: .; D: .; DNA: TGTGCCAGCAGCCAACGAGAGGGGGGGCGGGAGACCCAGTACTTC; CDR3: CASSQREGGRETQYF
length: 14; V: TRBV30; J: TRBJ1-1; size: .; D: .; DNA: TGTGCCTGGAGTGTGGGAGGGGCGAGCACTGAAGCTTTCTTT; CDR3: CAWSVGGASTEAFF
length: 20; V: TRBV5-4; J: TRBJ2-3; size: .; D: TRBD2; DNA: TGTGCCAGCACCTCCCTGAGGACTAGCGGGAGGGCCGGGAGCACAGATACGCAGTATTTT; CDR3: CASTSLRTSGRAGSTDTQYF
length: 13; V: TRBV7-2; J: TRBJ2-7; size: few; D: .; DNA: TGTGCCAGCAGCCGCACTGTGGACTACGAGCAGTACTTC; CDR3: CASSRTVDYEQYF
length: 18; V: TRBV5-4; J: TRBJ2-2; size: few; D: TRBD2; DNA: TGTGCCAGCAGCTTCGGGGGGGCCGAATCCGCGAACACCGGGGAGCTGTTTTTT; CDR3: CASSFGGAESANTGELFF
length: 14; V: TRBV4-2; J: TRBJ2-1; size: few; D: .; DNA: TGTGCCAGCAGCCAAGACAGCCTCTACAATGAGCAGTTCTTC; CDR3: CASSQDSLYNEQFF
length: 17; V: TRBV6-5; J: TRBJ2-1; size: .; D: TRBD2; DNA: TGTGCCAGCAGTTACTCGGCGGCACTAGCGGAGGACAATGAGCAGTTCTTC; CDR3: CASSYSAALAEDNEQFF
length: 16; V: TRBV13; J: TRBJ2-7; size: few; D: TRBD2; DNA: TGTGCCAGCAGCTTAGCGGGTAGCGGGTTTACCTACGAGCAGTACTTC; CDR3: CASSLAGSGFTYEQYF
length: 16; V: TRBV28; J: TRBJ2-3; size: few; D: TRBD2; DNA: TGTGCCAGCAGTTCCCGAGCGGGACTAGGCACAGATACGCAGTATTTT; CDR3: CASSSRAGLGTDTQYF
length: 16; V: TRBV7-2; J: TRBJ2-1; size: few; D: TRBD1; DNA: TGTGCCAGCAGCTTAGCTGGGCAGGGGGCAAGGAATGAGCAGTTCTTC; CDR3: CASSLAGQGARNEQFF
length: 13; V: TRBV29-1; J: TRBJ1-3; size: .; D: .; DNA: TGCAGCGTTGCGGACGGCTCTGGAAACACCATATATTTT; CDR3: CSVADGSGNTIYF
length: 13; V: TRBV6-6; J: TRBJ1-1; size: .; D: .; DNA: TGTGCCTCACACGGCAGGGAGGCCACTGAAGCTTTCTTT; CDR3: CASHGREATEAFF
length: 16; V: TRBV4-3; J: TRBJ2-7; size: .; D: TRBD2; DNA: TGCGCCAGCAGCCAAGATTTAGCGGGAGGGCCATACGAGCAGTACTTC; CDR3: CASSQDLAGGPYEQYF
length: 16; V: TRBV6-2/TRBV6-3; J: TRBJ2-3; size: .; D: TRBD1; DNA: TGTGCCAGCAGTTTCGGGACAGTGCCCCCCACAGATACGCAGTATTTT; CDR3: CASSFGTVPPTDTQYF
length: 16; V: TRBV13; J: TRBJ2-7; size: few; D: TRBD1; DNA: TGTGCCAGCAGCTTCCTCCTTGGACAGGGGGCGAACGAGCAGTACTTC; CDR3: CASSFLLGQGANEQYF
length: 15; V: TRBV7-2; J: TRBJ2-7; size: few; D: .; DNA: TGTGCCAGCAGCTCGAGTGGGGGGGCTTCCTACGAGCAGTACTTC; CDR3: CASSSSGGASYEQYF
length: 15; V: TRBV7-9; J: TRBJ2-3; size: .; D: .; DNA: TGTGCCAGCAGTAGCCCAGGGCTACCCACAGATACGCAGTATTTT; CDR3: CASSSPGLPTDTQYF
length: 16; V: TRBV7-3; J: TRBJ2-1; size: .; D: TRBD2; DNA: TGTGCCAGCAGCTTAAACCCCGGGGGGGCGGGGAATGAGCAGTTCTTC; CDR3: CASSLNPGGAGNEQFF
length: 13; V: TRBV12-3/TRBV12-4; J: TRBJ2-7; size: few; D: .; DNA: TGTGCCAGCAAGCAGGGGAGGATCTACGAGCAGTACTTC; CDR3: CASKQGRIYEQYF
length: 17; V: TRBV4-2; J: TRBJ2-1; size: .; D: TRBD2; DNA: TGTGCCAGCAGCCGAGGTACTAGCGGGAGTTCCTACAATGAGCAGTTCTTC; CDR3: CASSRGTSGSSYNEQFF
length: 14; V: TRBV20-1; J: TRBJ1-2; size: many; D: .; DNA: TGCAGTGCTGAGAATCTCCGAACCAGTTATGGCTACACCTTC; CDR3: CSAENLRTSYGYTF
length: 13; V: TRBV3-1; J: TRBJ2-5; size: .; D: .; DNA: TGTGCCAGCAGCCAAGAAGATCGAGAGACCCAGTACTTC; CDR3: CASSQEDRETQYF
length: 16; V: TRBV6-2/TRBV6-3; J: TRBJ2-1; size: few; D: .; DNA: TGTGCCAGCAGACCTACAGGGCTAATCTCCTACAATGAGCAGTTCTTC; CDR3: CASRPTGLISYNEQFF
length: 10; V: TRBV20-1; J: TRBJ1-3; size: few; D: TRBD1; DNA: TGCAGTGCTAGAGGGGACAGCATATATTTT; CDR3: CSARGDSIYF
length: 14; V: TRBV24-1; J: TRBJ2-1; size: .; D: TRBD2; DNA: TGTGCCACCGGTTCAGCGGGAGTCTTAAATGAGCAGTTCTTC; CDR3: CATGSAGVLNEQFF
length: 15; V: TRBV4-3; J: TRBJ2-1; size: once; D: TRBD2; DNA: TGCGCCAGCAGCCAAGAGGAGCGGGGGGACAATGAGCAGTTCTTC; CDR3: CASSQEERGDNEQFF
length: 15; V: TRBV29-1; J: TRBJ2-6; size: .; D: .; DNA: TGCAGCGGTCGGGGGACACTCTCTGGGGCCAACGTCCTGACTTTC; CDR3: CSGRGTLSGANVLTF
length: 15; V: TRBV29-1; J: TRBJ2-1; size: few; D: .; DNA: TGCAGCGTTGTATCTCTAGCGCTCACCTACAATGAGCAGTTCTTC; CDR3: CSVVSLALTYNEQFF
length: 22; V: TRBV25-1; J: TRBJ2-1; size: few; D: TRBD2; DNA: TGTGCCAGCAGAATTACCCAAATAAGGGGGACTAGCGGGAGTATCCCCTACAATGAGCAGTTCTTC; CDR3: CASRITQIRGTSGSIPYNEQFF
length: 15; V: TRBV19; J: TRBJ2-1; size: few; D: .; DNA: TGTGCCAGTGGCCTCGGACTACAACACTACAATGAGCAGTTCTTC; CDR3: CASGLGLQHYNEQFF
length: 16; V: TRBV18; J: TRBJ2-1; size: .; D: TRBD2; DNA: TGTGCCAGCTCACCACGCGGGGGGTACTCCTACAATGAGCAGTTCTTC; CDR3: CASSPRGGYSYNEQFF
length: 16; V: TRBV29-1; J: TRBJ2-6; size: once; D: .; DNA: TGCAGCGTTGTGGCCCCCGTAAGATCTGGGGCCAACGTCCTGACTTTC; CDR3: CSVVAPVRSGANVLTF
length: 14; V: TRBV7-2; J: TRBJ1-1; size: few; D: TRBD1; DNA: TGTGCCAGCAGCTCACGACAGGGGATCACTGAAGTTTTCTTT; CDR3: CASSSRQGITEVFF
length: 12; V: TRBV11-2; J: TRBJ2-3; size: few; D: .; DNA: TGTGCCAGCAGCACGGGGGCCCATACGCAGTATTTT; CDR3: CASSTGAHTQYF
length: 15; V: TRBV21-1; J: TRBJ2-5; size: .; D: .; DNA: TGTGCCAGCACTAGGACTCCCCGCAGGCAAGAGACCCAGTACTTC; CDR3: CASTRTPRRQETQYF
length: 16; V: TRBV5-1; J: TRBJ2-2; size: many; D: .; DNA: TGCGCCAGCAGCTTGGAGACAGGAGCGAACACCGGGGAGCTGTTTTTT; CDR3: CASSLETGANTGELFF
length: 14; V: TRBV3-1; J: TRBJ1-6; size: few; D: .; DNA: TGTGCCAGCAGCCAAGACAACGCGAGGTCACCCCTCCACTTT; CDR3: CASSQDNARSPLHF
length: 15; V: TRBV30; J: TRBJ2-6; size: .; D: .; DNA: TGTGCCTGGAGTCATACTAGCTCTGGGGCCAACGTCCTGACTTTC; CDR3: CAWSHTSSGANVLTF
length: 15; V: TRBV5-5; J: TRBJ2-7; size: few; D: .; DNA: TGTGCCAGCAGCTTGGGGGTGGGGACCTCCTACGAGCAGTACTTC; CDR3: CASSLGVGTSYEQYF
length: 16; V: TRBV6-5; J: TRBJ2-1; size: few; D: TRBD2; DNA: TGTGCCAGCAGTTTAATAGCGGGAGGTACCTACAATGAGCAGTTCTTC; CDR3: CASSLIAGGTYNEQFF
length: 17; V: TRBV20-1; J: TRBJ1-5; size: few; D: .; DNA: TGCAGTGCTAGAAAAGGAAAGGGGCAGTCTTCCGATCAGCCCCAGCATTTT; CDR3: CSARKGKGQSSDQPQHF
length: 15; V: TRBV20-1; J: TRBJ1-1; size: .; D: .; DNA: TGCAGTGCTGGGGGCCGGTCAGTGGTGCGCACTGAAGCTTTCTTT; CDR3: CSAGGRSVVRTEAFF
length: 13; V: TRBV10-3; J: TRBJ2-5; size: .; D: TRBD2; DNA: TGTGCCATCGCGGCGGGGGGGCAAGAGACCCAGTACTTC; CDR3: CAIAAGGQETQYF